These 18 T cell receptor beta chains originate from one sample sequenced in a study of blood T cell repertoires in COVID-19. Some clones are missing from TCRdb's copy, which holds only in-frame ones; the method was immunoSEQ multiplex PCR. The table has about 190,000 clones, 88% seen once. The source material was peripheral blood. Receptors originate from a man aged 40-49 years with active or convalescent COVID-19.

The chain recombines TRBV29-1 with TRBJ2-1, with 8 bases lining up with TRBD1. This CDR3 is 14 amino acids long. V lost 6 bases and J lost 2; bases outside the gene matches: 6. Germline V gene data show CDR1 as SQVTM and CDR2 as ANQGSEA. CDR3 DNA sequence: TGCAGCGTGAGAAACAGGGGGACCTACAATGAGCAGTTCTTC. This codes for CSVRNRGTYNEQFF.

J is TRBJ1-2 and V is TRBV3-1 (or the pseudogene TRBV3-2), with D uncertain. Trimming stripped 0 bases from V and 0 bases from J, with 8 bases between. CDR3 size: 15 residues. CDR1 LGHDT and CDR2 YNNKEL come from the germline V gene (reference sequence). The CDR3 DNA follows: TGTGCCAGCAGCCAAGATCCCACAGCTAACTATGGCTACACCTTC. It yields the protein CASSQDPTANYGYTF.

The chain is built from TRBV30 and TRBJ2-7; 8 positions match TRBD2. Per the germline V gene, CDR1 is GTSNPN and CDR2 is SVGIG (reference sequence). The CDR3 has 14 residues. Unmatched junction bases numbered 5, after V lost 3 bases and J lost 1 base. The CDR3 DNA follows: TGTGCCTGGAGGCCGACTAGCGCGTCCTACGAGCAGTACTTC. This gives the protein CAWRPTSASYEQYF.

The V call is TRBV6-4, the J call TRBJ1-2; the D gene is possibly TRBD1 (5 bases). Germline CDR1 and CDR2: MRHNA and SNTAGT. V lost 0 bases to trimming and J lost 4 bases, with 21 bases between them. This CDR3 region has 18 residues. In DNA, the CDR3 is TGTGCCAGCAGTGACTCTTTTATCGCAGGGAAGCTTCTCTATGGCTACACCTTC. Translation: CASSDSFIAGKLLYGYTF.

The CDR3 nucleotides are TGTGCCACCAGCAGGGACAGGATTGGAGGCTACACCTTC. Residues: CATSRDRIGGYTF. The chain couples TRBV15 to TRBJ1-2; 7 positions match TRBD1. The CDR3 has 13 amino acids. CDR1 is LNHNV, CDR2 YYDKDF, per germline (reference sequence). The V and J ends lost 3 bases and 8 bases, in that order; junction bases with no gene match: 6.

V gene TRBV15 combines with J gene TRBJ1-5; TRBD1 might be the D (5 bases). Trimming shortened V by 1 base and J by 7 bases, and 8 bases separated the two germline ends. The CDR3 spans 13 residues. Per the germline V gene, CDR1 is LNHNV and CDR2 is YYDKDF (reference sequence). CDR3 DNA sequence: TGTGCCACCAGCAGAGTGGGGGGGCAGCCCCAGCATTTT. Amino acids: CATSRVGGQPQHF.

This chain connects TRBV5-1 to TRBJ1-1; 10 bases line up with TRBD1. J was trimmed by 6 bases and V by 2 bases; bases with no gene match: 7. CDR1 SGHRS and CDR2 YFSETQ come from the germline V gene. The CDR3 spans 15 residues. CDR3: CASSFNLGQGAEAFF. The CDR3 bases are TGCGCCAGCAGCTTTAACCTCGGACAGGGGGCTGAAGCTTTCTTT.

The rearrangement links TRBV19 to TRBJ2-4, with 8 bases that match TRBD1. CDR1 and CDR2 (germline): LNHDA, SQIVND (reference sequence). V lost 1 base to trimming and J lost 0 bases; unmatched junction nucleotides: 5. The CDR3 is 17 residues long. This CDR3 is CASSIGTGNLAKNIQYF. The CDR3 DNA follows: TGTGCCAGTAGTATAGGGACAGGGAATCTAGCCAAAAACATTCAGTACTTC. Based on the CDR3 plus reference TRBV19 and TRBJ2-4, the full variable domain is DGGITQSPKYLFRKEGQNVTLSCEQNLNHDAMYWYRQDPGQGLRLIYYSQIVNDFQKGDIAEGYSVSREKKESFPLTVTSAQKNPTAFYLCASSIGTGNLAKNIQYFGAGTRLSVL.

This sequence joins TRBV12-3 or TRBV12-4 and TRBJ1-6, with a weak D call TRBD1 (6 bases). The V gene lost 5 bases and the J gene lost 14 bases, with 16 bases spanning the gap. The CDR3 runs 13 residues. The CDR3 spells CASSLGTQTTLHF. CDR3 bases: TGTGCCAGCAGTCTGGGGACACAGACAACCCTCCACTTT.

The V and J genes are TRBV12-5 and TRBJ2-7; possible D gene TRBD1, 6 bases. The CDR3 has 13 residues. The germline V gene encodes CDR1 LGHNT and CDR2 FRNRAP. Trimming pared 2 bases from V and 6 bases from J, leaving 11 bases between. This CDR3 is CASGLTQGLEQYF. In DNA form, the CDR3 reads TGTGCTAGTGGTTTGACTCAGGGGCTCGAGCAGTACTTC.

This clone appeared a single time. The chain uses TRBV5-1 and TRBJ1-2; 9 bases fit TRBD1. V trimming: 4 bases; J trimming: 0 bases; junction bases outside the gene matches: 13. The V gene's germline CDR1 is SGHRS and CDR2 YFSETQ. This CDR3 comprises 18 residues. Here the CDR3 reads CASSILSGQGPTNYGYTF. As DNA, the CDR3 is TGCGCCAGCAGCATACTGTCGGGACAGGGACCTACTAACTATGGCTACACCTTC.

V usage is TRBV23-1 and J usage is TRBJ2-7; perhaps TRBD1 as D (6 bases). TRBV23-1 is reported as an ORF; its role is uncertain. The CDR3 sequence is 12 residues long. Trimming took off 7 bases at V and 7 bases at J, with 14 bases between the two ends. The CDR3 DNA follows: TGCGCCAGCAACAAGCCAGGGGAAGAGCAGTACTTC. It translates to CASNKPGEEQYF.

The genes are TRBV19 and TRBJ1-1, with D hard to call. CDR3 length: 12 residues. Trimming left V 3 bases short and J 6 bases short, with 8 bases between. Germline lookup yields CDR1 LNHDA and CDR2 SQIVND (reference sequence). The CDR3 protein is CASSIRHSEAFF. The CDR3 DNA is TGTGCCAGTAGTATTAGACATTCTGAAGCTTTCTTT.

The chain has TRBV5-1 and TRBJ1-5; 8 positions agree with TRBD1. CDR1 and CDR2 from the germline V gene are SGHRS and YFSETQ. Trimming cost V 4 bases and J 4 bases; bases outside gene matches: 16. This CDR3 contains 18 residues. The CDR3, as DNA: TGCGCCAGCAGCCCAGGACCCCAGGGGGCGGACGCGAATCAGCCCCAGCATTTT. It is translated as CASSPGPQGADANQPQHF.

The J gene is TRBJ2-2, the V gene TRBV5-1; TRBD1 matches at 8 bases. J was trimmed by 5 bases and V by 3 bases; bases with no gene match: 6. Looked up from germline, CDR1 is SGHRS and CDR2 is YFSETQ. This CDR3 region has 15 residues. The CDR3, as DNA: TGCGCCAGCAGCTCAGACAGGGGTTCTACCGGGGAGCTGTTTTTT. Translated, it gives CASSSDRGSTGELFF.

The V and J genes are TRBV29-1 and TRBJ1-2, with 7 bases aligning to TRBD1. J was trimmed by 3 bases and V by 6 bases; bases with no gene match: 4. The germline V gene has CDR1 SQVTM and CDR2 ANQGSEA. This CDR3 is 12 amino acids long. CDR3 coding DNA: TGCAGCGTCGCCGGGACAGACTATGGCTACACCTTC. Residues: CSVAGTDYGYTF.

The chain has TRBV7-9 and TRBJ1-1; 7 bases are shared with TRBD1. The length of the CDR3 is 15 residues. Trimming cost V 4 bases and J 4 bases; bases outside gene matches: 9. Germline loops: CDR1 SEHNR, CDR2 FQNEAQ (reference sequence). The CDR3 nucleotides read TGTGCCAGCAGCTCCTCGACAGGGCCAGGCACTGAAGCTTTCTTT. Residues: CASSSSTGPGTEAFF.

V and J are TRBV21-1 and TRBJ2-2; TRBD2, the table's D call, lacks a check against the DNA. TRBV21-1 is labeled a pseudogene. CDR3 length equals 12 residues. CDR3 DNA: TGTGCCAGCAGCATATGTACCGGGGAGCTGTTTTTT. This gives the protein CASSICTGELFF.